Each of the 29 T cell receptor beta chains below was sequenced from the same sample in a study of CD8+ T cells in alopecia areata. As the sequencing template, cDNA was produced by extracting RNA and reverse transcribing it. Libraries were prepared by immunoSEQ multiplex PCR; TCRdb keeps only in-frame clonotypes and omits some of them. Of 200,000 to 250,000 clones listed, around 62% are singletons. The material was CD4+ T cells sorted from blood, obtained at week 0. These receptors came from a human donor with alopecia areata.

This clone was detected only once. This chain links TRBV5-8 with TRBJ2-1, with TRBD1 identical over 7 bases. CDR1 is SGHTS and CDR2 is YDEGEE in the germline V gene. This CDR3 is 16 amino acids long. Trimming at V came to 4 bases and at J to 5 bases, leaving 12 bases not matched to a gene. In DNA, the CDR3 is TGTGCCAGCAGCGCCTGGTTCGGGACAGACCACAATGAGCAGTTCTTC. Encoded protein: CASSAWFGTDHNEQFF.

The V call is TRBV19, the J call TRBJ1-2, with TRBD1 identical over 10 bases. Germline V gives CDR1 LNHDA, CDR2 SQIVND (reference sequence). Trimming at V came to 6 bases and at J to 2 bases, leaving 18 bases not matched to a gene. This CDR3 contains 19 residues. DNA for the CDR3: TGTGCCAGTAGCCCCCACCTCGGGACAGGGGCGATTTGGAACTATGGCTACACCTTC. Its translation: CASSPHLGTGAIWNYGYTF. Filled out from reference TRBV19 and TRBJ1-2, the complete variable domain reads DGGITQSPKYLFRKEGQNVTLSCEQNLNHDAMYWYRQDPGQGLRLIYYSQIVNDFQKGDIAEGYSVSREKKESFPLTVTSAQKNPTAFYLCASSPHLGTGAIWNYGYTFGSGTRLTVV.

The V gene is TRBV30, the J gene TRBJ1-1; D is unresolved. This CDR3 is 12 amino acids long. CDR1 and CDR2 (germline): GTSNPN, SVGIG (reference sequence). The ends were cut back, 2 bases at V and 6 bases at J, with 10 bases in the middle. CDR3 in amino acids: CAWSPSGAEAFF. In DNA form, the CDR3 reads TGTGCCTGGAGTCCCTCTGGGGCTGAAGCTTTCTTT. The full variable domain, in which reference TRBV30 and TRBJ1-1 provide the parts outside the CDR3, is SQTIHQWPATLVQPVGSPLSLECTVEGTSNPNLYWYRQAAGRGLQLLFYSVGIGQISSEVPQNLSASRPQDRQFILSSKKLLLSDSGFYLCAWSPSGAEAFFGQGTRLTVV.

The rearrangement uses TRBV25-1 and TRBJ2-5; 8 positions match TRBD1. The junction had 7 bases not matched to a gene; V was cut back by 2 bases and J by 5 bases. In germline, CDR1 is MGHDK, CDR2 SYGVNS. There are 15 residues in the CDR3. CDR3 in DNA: TGTGCCAGCAGTGAACAGAAGAACAGGGGGGAGACCCAGTACTTC. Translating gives CASSEQKNRGETQYF.

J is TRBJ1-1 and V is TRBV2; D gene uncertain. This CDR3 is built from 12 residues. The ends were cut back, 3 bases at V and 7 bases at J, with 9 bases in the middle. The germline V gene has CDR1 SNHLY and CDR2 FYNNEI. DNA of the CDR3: TGTGCCAGCAGTGACAATCGGATTGAAGCTTTCTTT. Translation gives CASSDNRIEAFF.

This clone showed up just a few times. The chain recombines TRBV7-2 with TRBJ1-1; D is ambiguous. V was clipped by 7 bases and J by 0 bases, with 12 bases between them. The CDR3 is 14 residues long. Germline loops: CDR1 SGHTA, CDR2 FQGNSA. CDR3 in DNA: TGTGCCAGCAAAGGCGGAAGGTTGAACACTGAAGCTTTCTTT. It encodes CASKGGRLNTEAFF. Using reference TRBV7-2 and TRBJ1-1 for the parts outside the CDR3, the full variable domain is GAGVSQSPSNKVTEKGKDVELRCDPISGHTALYWYRQSLGQGLEFLIYFQGNSAPDKSGLPSDRFSAERTGGSVSTLTIQRTQQEDSAVYLCASKGGRLNTEAFFGQGTRLTVV.

Here the CDR3 reads CASSLAPGADYEQYF. The DNA for the CDR3 is TGCGCCAGCAGCTTGGCCCCAGGGGCTGACTACGAGCAGTACTTC. The J gene is TRBJ2-7, the V gene TRBV5-1; possibly TRBD1 for D (6 bases). The CDR3 length is 15 residues. Trimming removed 0 bases from V and 3 bases from J, with 13 bases in between. The V gene's germline CDR1 is SGHRS and CDR2 YFSETQ.

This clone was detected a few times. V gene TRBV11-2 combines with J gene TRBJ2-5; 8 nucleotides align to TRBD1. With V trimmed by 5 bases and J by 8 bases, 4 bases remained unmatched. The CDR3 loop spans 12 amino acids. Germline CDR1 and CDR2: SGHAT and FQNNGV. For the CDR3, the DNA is TGTGCCAGCAGCCAGGACAGGGAAACCCAGTACTTC. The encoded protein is CASSQDRETQYF.

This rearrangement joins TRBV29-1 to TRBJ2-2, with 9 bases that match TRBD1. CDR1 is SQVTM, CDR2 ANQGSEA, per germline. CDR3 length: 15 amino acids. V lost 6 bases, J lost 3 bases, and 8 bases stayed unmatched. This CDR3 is CSVGQGRYYTGELFF. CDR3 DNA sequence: TGCAGCGTAGGACAGGGGCGATATTACACCGGGGAGCTGTTTTTT.

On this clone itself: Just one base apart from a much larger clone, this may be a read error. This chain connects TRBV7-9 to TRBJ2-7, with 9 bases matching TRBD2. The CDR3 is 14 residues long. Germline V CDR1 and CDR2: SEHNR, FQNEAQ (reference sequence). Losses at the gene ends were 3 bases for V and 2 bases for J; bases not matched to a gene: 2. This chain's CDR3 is CASSFGGGAYEQYF. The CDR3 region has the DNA TGTGCCAGCAGCTTCGGCGGGGGGGCCTACGAGCAGTACTTC.

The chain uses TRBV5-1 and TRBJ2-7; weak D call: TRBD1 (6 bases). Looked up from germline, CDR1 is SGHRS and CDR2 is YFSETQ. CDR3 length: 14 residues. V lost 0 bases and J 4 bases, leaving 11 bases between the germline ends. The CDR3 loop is CASSLGQAGYEQYF. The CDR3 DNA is TGCGCCAGCAGCTTGGGACAGGCTGGGTACGAGCAGTACTTC.

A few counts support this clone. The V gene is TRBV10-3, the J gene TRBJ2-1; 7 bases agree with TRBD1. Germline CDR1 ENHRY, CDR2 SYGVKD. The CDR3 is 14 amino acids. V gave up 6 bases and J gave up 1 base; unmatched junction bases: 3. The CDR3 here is CAISPGQSYNEQFF. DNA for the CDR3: TGTGCCATCAGCCCGGGACAGTCCTACAATGAGCAGTTCTTC.

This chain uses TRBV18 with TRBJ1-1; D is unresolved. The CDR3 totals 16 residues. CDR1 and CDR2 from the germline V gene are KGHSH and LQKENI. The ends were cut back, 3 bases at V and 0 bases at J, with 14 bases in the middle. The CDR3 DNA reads TGTGCCAGCTCACCTCGGGGTGCCGGGTTGAACACTGAAGCTTTCTTT. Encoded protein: CASSPRGAGLNTEAFF.

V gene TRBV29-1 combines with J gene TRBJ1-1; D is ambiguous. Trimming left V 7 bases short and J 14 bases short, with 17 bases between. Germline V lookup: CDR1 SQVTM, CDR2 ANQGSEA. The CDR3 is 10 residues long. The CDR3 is CSAGDEITFF. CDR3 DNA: TGCAGCGCTGGTGACGAAATAACCTTCTTT.

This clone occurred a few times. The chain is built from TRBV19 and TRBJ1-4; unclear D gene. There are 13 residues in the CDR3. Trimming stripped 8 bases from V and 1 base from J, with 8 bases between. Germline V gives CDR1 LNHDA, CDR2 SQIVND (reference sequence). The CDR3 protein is CASGFVTNEKLFF. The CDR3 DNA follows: TGTGCCAGTGGATTTGTAACTAATGAAAAACTGTTTTTT.

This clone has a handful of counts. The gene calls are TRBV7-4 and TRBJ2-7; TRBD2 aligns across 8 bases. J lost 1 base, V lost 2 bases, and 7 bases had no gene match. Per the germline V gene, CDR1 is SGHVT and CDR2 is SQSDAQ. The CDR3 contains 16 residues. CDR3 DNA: TGTGCCAGCAGCTTAAGGACTAGCACAAGGTCCTACGAGCAGTACTTC. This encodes CASSLRTSTRSYEQYF.

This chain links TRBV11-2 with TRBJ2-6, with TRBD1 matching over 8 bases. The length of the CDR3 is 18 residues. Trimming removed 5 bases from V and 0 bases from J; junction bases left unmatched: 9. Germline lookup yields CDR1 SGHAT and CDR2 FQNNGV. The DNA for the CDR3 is TGTGCCAGCAGCCCCCGGACAGGGTTATTCTCTGGGGCCAACGTCCTGACTTTC. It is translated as CASSPRTGLFSGANVLTF.

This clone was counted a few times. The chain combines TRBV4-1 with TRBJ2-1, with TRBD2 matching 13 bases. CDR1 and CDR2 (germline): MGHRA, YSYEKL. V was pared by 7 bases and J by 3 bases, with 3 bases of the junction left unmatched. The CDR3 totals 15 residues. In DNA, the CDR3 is TGCGCCAGCACAGGGACTAGCGGGAACTACAATGAGCAGTTCTTC. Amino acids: CASTGTSGNYNEQFF.

CDR3 sequence (DNA): TGTGCCAGCTCACCGGGCGGCGGTCAGCCCCAGCATTTT. It codes for CASSPGGGQPQHF. The chain joins TRBV18 to TRBJ1-5; D gene uncertain. Deletions cut 3 bases from V and 6 bases from J, with 9 bases between. CDR1 and CDR2 (germline): KGHSH, LQKENI. The CDR3 covers 13 residues.

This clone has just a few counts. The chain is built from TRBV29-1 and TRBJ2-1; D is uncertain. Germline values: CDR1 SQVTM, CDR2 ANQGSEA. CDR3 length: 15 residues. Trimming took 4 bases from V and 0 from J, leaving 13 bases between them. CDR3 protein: CSVVLADLSYNEQFF. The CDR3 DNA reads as TGCAGCGTTGTGTTGGCAGACCTCTCCTACAATGAGCAGTTCTTC.

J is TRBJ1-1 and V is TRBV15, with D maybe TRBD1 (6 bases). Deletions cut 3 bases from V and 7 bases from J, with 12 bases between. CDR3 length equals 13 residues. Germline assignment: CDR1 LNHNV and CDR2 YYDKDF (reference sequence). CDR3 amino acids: CATSSVTRGEAFF. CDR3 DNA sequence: TGTGCCACCAGCAGTGTCACCAGGGGTGAAGCTTTCTTT.

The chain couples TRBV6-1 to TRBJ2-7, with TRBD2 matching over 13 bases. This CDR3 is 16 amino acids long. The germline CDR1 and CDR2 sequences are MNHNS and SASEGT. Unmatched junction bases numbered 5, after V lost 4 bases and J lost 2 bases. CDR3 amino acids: CASSVRLAGGAYEQYF. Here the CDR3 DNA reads TGTGCCAGCAGTGTAAGACTAGCGGGAGGTGCCTACGAGCAGTACTTC.

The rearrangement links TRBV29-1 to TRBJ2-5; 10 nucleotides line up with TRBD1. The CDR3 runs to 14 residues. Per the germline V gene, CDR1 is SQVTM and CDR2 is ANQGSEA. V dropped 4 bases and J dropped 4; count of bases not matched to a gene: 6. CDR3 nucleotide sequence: TGCAGCGTTGTAATGGGGGACAGGGGAGAGACCCAGTACTTC. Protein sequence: CSVVMGDRGETQYF.

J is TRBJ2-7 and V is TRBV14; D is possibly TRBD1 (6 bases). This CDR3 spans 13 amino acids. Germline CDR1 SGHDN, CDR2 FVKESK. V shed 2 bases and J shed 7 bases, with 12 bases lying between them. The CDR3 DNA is TGTGCCAGCAGCCAAAACAGGGTTGAAGAGCAGTACTTC. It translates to CASSQNRVEEQYF. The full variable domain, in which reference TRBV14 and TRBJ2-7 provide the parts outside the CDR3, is EAGVTQFPSHSVIEKGQTVTLRCDPISGHDNLYWYRRVMGKEIKFLLHFVKESKQDESGMPNNRFLAERTGGTYSTLKVQPAELEDSGVYFCASSQNRVEEQYFGPGTRLTVT.

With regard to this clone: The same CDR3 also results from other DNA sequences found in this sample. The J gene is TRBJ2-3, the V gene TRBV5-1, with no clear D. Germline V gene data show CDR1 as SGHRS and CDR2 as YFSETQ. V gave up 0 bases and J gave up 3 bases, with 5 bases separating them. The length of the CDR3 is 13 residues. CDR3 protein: CASSLDGTDTQYF. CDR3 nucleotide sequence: TGCGCCAGCAGCTTGGATGGAACAGATACGCAGTATTTT. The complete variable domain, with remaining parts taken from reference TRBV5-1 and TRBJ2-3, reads KAGVTQTPRYLIKTRGQQVTLSCSPISGHRSVSWYQQTPGQGLQFLFEYFSETQRNKGNFPGRFSGRQFSNSRSEMNVSTLELGDSALYLCASSLDGTDTQYFGPGTRLTVL.

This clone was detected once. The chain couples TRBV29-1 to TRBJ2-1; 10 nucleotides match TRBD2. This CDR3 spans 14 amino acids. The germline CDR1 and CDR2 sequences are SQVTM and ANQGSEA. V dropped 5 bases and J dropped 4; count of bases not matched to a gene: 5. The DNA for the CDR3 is TGCAGCGTTACCGGGACTAGCGTTTACAATGAGCAGTTCTTC. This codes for CSVTGTSVYNEQFF.

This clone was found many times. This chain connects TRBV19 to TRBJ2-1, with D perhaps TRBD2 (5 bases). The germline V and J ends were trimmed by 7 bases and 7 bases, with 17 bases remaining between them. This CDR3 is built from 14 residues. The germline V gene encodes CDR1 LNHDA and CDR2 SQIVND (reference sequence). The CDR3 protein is CASTPKGRANEQFF. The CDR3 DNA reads TGTGCCAGTACTCCTAAAGGGAGAGCGAATGAGCAGTTCTTC.

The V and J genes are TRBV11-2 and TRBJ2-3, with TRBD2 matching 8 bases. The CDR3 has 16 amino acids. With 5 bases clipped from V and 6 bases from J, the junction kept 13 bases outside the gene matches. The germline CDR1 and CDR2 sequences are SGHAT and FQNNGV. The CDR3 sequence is CASSLQAGVLGDTQYF. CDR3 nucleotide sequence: TGTGCCAGCAGCCTTCAAGCGGGGGTCCTCGGGGATACGCAGTATTTT.

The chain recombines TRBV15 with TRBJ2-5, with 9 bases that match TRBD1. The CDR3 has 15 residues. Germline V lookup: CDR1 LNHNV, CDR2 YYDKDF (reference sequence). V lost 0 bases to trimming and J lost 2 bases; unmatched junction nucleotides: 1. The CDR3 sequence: CATSRDGTGQETQYF. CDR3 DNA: TGTGCCACCAGCAGAGATGGGACAGGGCAAGAGACCCAGTACTTC.